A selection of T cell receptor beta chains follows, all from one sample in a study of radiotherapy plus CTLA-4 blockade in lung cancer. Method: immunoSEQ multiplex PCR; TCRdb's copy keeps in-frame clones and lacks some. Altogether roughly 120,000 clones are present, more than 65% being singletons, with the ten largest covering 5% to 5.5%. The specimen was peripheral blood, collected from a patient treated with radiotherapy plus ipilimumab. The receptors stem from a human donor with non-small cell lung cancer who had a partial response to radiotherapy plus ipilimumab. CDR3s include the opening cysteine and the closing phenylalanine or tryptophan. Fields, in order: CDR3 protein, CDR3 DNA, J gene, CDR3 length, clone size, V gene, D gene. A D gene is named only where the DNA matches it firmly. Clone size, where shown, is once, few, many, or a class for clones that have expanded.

CASSEQGAGEKLFF TGTGCCAGCAGTGAACAGGGGGCAGGAGAAAAACTGTTTTTT TRBJ1-4 14 - TRBV6-1 TRBD1
CASSLTGSGYGYTF TGTGCCAGCAGCTTGACAGGGTCGGGCTATGGCTACACCTTC TRBJ1-2 14 - TRBV7-9 TRBD1
CASSQDAASGEQFF TGTGCCAGCAGCCAAGATGCGGCTAGTGGTGAGCAGTTCTTC TRBJ2-1 14 once TRBV14 -
CASKDRVRTDTQYF TGCGCCAGCAAAGACAGGGTCCGCACAGATACGCAGTATTTT TRBJ2-3 14 few TRBV5-1 TRBD1
CASSLYQGQIGYTF TGTGCCAGCAGTTTATACCAGGGACAGATAGGCTACACCTTC TRBJ1-2 14 few TRBV28 TRBD1
CASSLHREVDEQYF TGTGCCAGCAGCCTACACAGGGAAGTGGACGAGCAGTACTTC TRBJ2-7 14 once TRBV7-9 -
CASSLTGGLNTEAFF TGTGCCAGCAGTTTAACAGGGGGCCTGAACACTGAAGCTTTCTTT TRBJ1-1 15 - TRBV27 TRBD1
CASSEGVIGELFF TGTGCCAGCAGTGAAGGAGTAATCGGGGAGCTGTTTTTT TRBJ2-2 13 - TRBV25-1 -
CASSETQGDWSEAFF TGTGCCAGCAGCGAAACCCAGGGGGATTGGTCTGAAGCTTTCTTT TRBJ1-1 15 - TRBV9 TRBD1
CASKPGTGRPGNTIYF TGTGCCAGCAAACCAGGCACGGGAAGGCCCGGAAACACCATATATTTT TRBJ1-3 16 - TRBV27 -
CASSLTGEVYEQYF TGCGCCAGCAGCCTGACAGGGGAGGTTTACGAGCAGTACTTC TRBJ2-7 14 few TRBV5-1 TRBD1
CSARDIETQYF TGCAGTGCTAGAGATATAGAGACCCAGTACTTC TRBJ2-5 11 - TRBV20-1 -
CSVGTGGEQYF TGCAGCGTCGGGACAGGGGGGGAGCAGTACTTC TRBJ2-7 11 - TRBV29-1 TRBD1
CASSPQGARTDTQYF TGTGCCAGCAGTCCACAGGGGGCGCGCACAGATACGCAGTATTTT TRBJ2-3 15 - TRBV6-6 TRBD1
CASSVDRGETQYF TGTGCCAGCAGTGTCGACAGGGGAGAGACCCAGTACTTC TRBJ2-5 13 - TRBV6-1 TRBD1
CASSAVGGSNQPQHF TGTGCCAGCAGCGCCGTAGGAGGTAGCAATCAGCCCCAGCATTTT TRBJ1-5 15 - TRBV7-9 -
CASSQIGGETQYF TGCGCCAGCAGCCAAATCGGCGGAGAGACCCAGTACTTC TRBJ2-5 13 - TRBV4-1 -
CASSQDTRAYGYTF TGTGCCAGCAGCCAAGATACCAGGGCTTATGGCTACACCTTC TRBJ1-2 14 - TRBV14 -
CASSLGQGASYGYTF TGTGCCAGCAGTTTAGGACAGGGGGCCAGCTATGGCTACACCTTC TRBJ1-2 15 - TRBV28 TRBD1
CASSLRDSLFF TGTGCCAGCTCACTAAGGGACAGCTTGTTCTTC TRBJ2-1 11 - TRBV18 TRBD1
CASSPGQGPQETQYF TGTGCCAGCAGTCCGGGACAGGGGCCCCAAGAGACCCAGTACTTC TRBJ2-5 15 - TRBV28 TRBD1
CASSQDELSSYNEQFF TGCGCCAGCAGCCAAGATGAGCTTTCCTCCTACAATGAGCAGTTCTTC TRBJ2-1 16 few TRBV4-1 -
CASSLRTGDQPQHF TGTGCCAGCAGCTTGAGGACAGGGGATCAGCCCCAGCATTTT TRBJ1-5 14 - TRBV5-5 TRBD1
CASSEGLTRGNTQYF TGCGCCAGCAGTGAGGGCTTAACTAGAGGGAATACGCAGTATTTT TRBJ2-3 15 - TRBV10-2 -
CASSQLLLSGSSGEQFF TGCGCCAGCAGCCAATTGCTGCTTAGCGGGAGTAGCGGTGAGCAGTTCTTC TRBJ2-1 17 - TRBV4-1 TRBD2
CASSQGHGGLAGVQETQYF TGTGCCAGCAGCCAAGGGCATGGGGGACTAGCGGGAGTCCAAGAGACCCAGTACTTC TRBJ2-5 19 - TRBV4-2 TRBD2
CSVVIGGQGATSQYF TGCAGCGTTGTCATCGGGGGACAGGGGGCTACGTCGCAGTACTTC TRBJ2-7 15 - TRBV29-1 TRBD1
CASSLRGLGRGETQYF TGTGCCAGCAGCCTACGCGGGCTGGGGCGGGGAGAGACCCAGTACTTC TRBJ2-5 16 - TRBV7-3 -
CASRGRDREGTEAFF TGTGCCAGCAGAGGAAGGGACAGGGAGGGCACTGAAGCTTTCTTT TRBJ1-1 15 - TRBV6-5 TRBD1
CASSLTGSRNEQFF TGTGCCAGCAGCTTAACCGGGAGTCGGAATGAGCAGTTCTTC TRBJ2-1 14 - TRBV7-6 -
CASSSGVLPYNEQFF TGTGCCAGCAGCTCCGGGGTTCTACCCTACAATGAGCAGTTCTTC TRBJ2-1 15 - TRBV5-4 -
CASRAGLYNEQFF TGTGCCAGCCGAGCGGGACTCTACAATGAGCAGTTCTTC TRBJ2-1 13 - TRBV6-5 TRBD2
CSVVPPGQVPTSGYTF TGCAGCGTGGTACCGCCGGGACAGGTCCCTACTAGCGGCTACACCTTC TRBJ1-2 16 - TRBV29-1 TRBD1
CASSSGLDTGELFF TGTGCCAGCAGCTCGGGACTGGACACCGGGGAGCTGTTTTTT TRBJ2-2 14 once TRBV7-9 -
CASSDQGRYQPQHF TGTGCCAGCAGTGACCAGGGTCGGTATCAGCCCCAGCATTTT TRBJ1-5 14 few TRBV6-5 -
CASSFSSLSNEQFF TGTGCCAGCAGCTTCTCTAGTCTGTCAAATGAGCAGTTCTTC TRBJ2-1 14 - TRBV27 -
CASSGTSDEQYF TGTGCCAGCAGCGGTACTAGCGACGAGCAGTACTTC TRBJ2-7 12 medium-sized TRBV11-2 TRBD2
CASSQDPGTGFQSGYTF TGCGCCAGCAGCCAAGATCCAGGGACAGGGTTTCAAAGTGGCTACACCTTC TRBJ1-2 17 - TRBV4-1 TRBD1
CASRETGVVTGELFF TGTGCCAGCCGGGAGACAGGGGTCGTCACCGGGGAGCTGTTTTTT TRBJ2-2 15 - TRBV2 TRBD1
CASSLQGSQETQYF TGCGCCAGCAGCTTACAGGGGTCTCAAGAGACCCAGTACTTC TRBJ2-5 14 few TRBV5-1 TRBD1
CASSSRGIRDEQYF TGTGCCAGCAGCTCCAGGGGGATCAGGGACGAGCAGTACTTC TRBJ2-7 14 - TRBV11-2 TRBD1
CASSLVLAGQTQETQYF TGTGCCAGCAGCTTAGTTTTAGCGGGCCAGACCCAAGAGACCCAGTACTTC TRBJ2-5 17 - TRBV7-6 TRBD2
CASTRGTSRGYPDTQYF TGTGCCAGCACCAGAGGGACTAGTCGTGGGTACCCAGATACGCAGTATTTT TRBJ2-3 17 - TRBV5-8 TRBD2
CASRIGPGGYNEQFF TGTGCCAGCAGGATCGGGCCCGGGGGGTACAATGAGCAGTTCTTC TRBJ2-1 15 - TRBV6-1 TRBD2
CAISESAGVNYGYTF TGTGCCATCAGTGAGTCGGCAGGGGTTAACTATGGCTACACCTTC TRBJ1-2 15 few TRBV10-3 -
CSVRPTGGLYEQYF TGCAGCGTCCGGCCGACAGGGGGCTTGTACGAGCAGTACTTC TRBJ2-7 14 few TRBV29-1 TRBD1
CASSQDATGTEAFF TGTGCCAGCAGCCAAGACGCCACGGGCACTGAAGCTTTCTTT TRBJ1-1 14 - TRBV4-2 -
CASTRETPFDNEQFF TGTGCCAGCACTCGAGAAACCCCCTTTGACAATGAGCAGTTCTTC TRBJ2-1 15 - TRBV6-1 -
CASSYAWRDSYEQYF TGTGCCAGCAGTTACGCCTGGCGGGACTCCTACGAGCAGTACTTC TRBJ2-7 15 - TRBV6-5 -
CASRFTGGQAPDTQYF TGTGCCAGCAGATTTACAGGGGGCCAGGCCCCAGATACGCAGTATTTT TRBJ2-3 16 few TRBV6-6 TRBD1
CASSSNLGLARDTQYF TGTGCCAGCAGTTCCAACCTCGGACTAGCGAGAGATACGCAGTATTTT TRBJ2-3 16 - TRBV27 TRBD2
CASRGADYEQYF TGTGCCAGCAGGGGGGCAGACTACGAGCAGTACTTC TRBJ2-7 12 - TRBV6-1 -
CASSQVSGTELFF TGCGCCAGCAGCCAAGTATCAGGAACCGAGCTGTTTTTT TRBJ2-2 13 - TRBV4-1 -
CASSATGGGETQYF TGCGCCAGCAGCGCAACAGGGGGCGGGGAGACCCAGTACTTC TRBJ2-5 14 - TRBV5-1 TRBD1
CASSLAHETQYF TGTGCCAGCAGCTTAGCACACGAGACCCAGTACTTC TRBJ2-5 12 once TRBV13 -
CASSNQGAGTEAFF TGTGCCAGCAGTAACCAGGGGGCGGGCACTGAAGCTTTCTTT TRBJ1-1 14 - TRBV5-6 TRBD1
CASGQGTSTDTQYF TGTGCCAGCGGACAGGGAACAAGCACAGATACGCAGTATTTT TRBJ2-3 14 - TRBV19 TRBD1
CASSPRWQSTDTQYF TGTGCCAGCAGTCCTAGGTGGCAGAGCACAGATACGCAGTATTTT TRBJ2-3 15 once TRBV6-5 -
CASTSRSSLEEKLFF TGTGCCAGTACCTCGAGGAGCAGCTTGGAGGAAAAACTGTTTTTT TRBJ1-4 15 - TRBV19 -